These 32 T cell receptor beta chains were sequenced from one sample in a study of blood T cell repertoires in COVID-19. Generated by immunoSEQ multiplex PCR, the TCRdb table keeps only in-frame clones and is missing some. The data hold over 350,000 clones, with about nine tenths observed a single time. Sequencing used peripheral blood. All receptors come from a woman aged 25 to 45 with active or convalescent COVID-19.

V and J are TRBV7-6 and TRBJ1-6, with 8 bases lining up with TRBD1. The V and J ends lost 5 bases and 0 bases, in that order; junction bases with no gene match: 6. CDR1 is SGHVS, CDR2 FNYEAQ, per germline. There are 17 residues in the CDR3. CDR3 residues: CASSATGVSSYNSPLHF. CDR3 nucleotides: TGTGCCAGCAGCGCGACAGGGGTCAGCTCCTATAATTCACCCCTCCACTTT. Full variable domain (outside the CDR3, taken from reference TRBV7-6 and TRBJ1-6): GAGVSQSPRYKVTKRGQDVALRCDPISGHVSLYWYRQALGQGPEFLTYFNYEAQQDKSGLPNDRFSAERPEGSISTLTIQRTEQRDSAMYRCASSATGVSSYNSPLHFGNGTRLTVT.

The V and J genes are TRBV5-1 and TRBJ1-1; D perhaps matches TRBD1 (6 bases). Germline CDR1 SGHRS, CDR2 YFSETQ. This CDR3 spans 14 amino acids. Trimming stripped 5 bases from V and 2 bases from J, with 13 bases between. In DNA, the CDR3 is TGCGCCAGCAGTCACGGACAGATAAACACTGAAGCTTTCTTT. This sequence encodes CASSHGQINTEAFF.

This sequence joins TRBV6-1 and TRBJ1-2; the D gene is possibly TRBD1 (5 bases). V was pared by 1 base and J by 5 bases, with 11 bases between. CDR3 length equals 14 residues. Germline loops: CDR1 MNHNS, CDR2 SASEGT. CDR3 region: CASSEGIRAYGYTF. In DNA, the CDR3 is TGTGCCAGCAGTGAAGGAATCAGGGCGTATGGCTACACCTTC.

This clone was observed a few times. The CDR3 is CASSLKGPQPQHF. In DNA form, the CDR3 reads TGTGCCAGTAGTCTTAAGGGGCCGCAGCCCCAGCATTTT. This chain joins TRBV19 and TRBJ1-5, with a tentative D call TRBD1 (5 bases). CDR1 and CDR2 from the germline V gene are LNHDA and SQIVND (reference sequence). CDR3 size: 13 residues. V was clipped by 5 bases and J by 7 bases, with 12 bases between them.

V is TRBV18 and J is TRBJ2-3; 11 bases are shared with TRBD2. The trim removed 4 bases at V and 3 bases at J, leaving 3 bases unmatched. The CDR3 sequence is 15 residues long. Per germline, CDR1 KGHSH and CDR2 LQKENI. The CDR3 protein is CASSRSGGATDTQYF. The DNA of the CDR3 is TGTGCCAGCTCACGTAGCGGGGGGGCAACAGATACGCAGTATTTT.

In DNA form, the CDR3 reads TGCGCCAGCAGCCCCGACAGGGAATTAGATGCTTTCTTT. Encoded protein: CASSPDRELDAFF. This chain connects TRBV4-1 to TRBJ1-1; 7 nucleotides match TRBD1. The CDR3 loop spans 13 amino acids. Losses at the gene ends were 4 bases for V and 11 bases for J; bases not matched to a gene: 10. Germline lookup yields CDR1 MGHRA and CDR2 YSYEKL.

J is TRBJ2-7 and V is TRBV20-1, with 7 positions matching TRBD2. The CDR3 has 11 residues. Germline V gene sequence: CDR1 DFQATT, CDR2 SNEGSKA (reference sequence). The V segment lost 6 bases and the J segment 3 bases; nucleotides outside the gene matches: 2. CDR3 DNA sequence: TGCAGTGCGGGGGACTACTACGAGCAGTACTTC. Translated, it gives CSAGDYYEQYF.

The V call is TRBV12-3 or TRBV12-4, the J call TRBJ1-2; 8 nucleotides line up with TRBD1. The CDR3 has 13 residues. V shed 6 bases and J 2 bases; nucleotides not matched to a gene: 2. CDR3 residues: CASSRDRNYGYTF. The CDR3 coding sequence is TGTGCCAGCAGCCGGGACAGGAACTATGGCTACACCTTC.

The V and J genes are TRBV28 and TRBJ2-7, with a tentative D call TRBD2 (6 bases). Trimming stripped 7 bases from V and 1 base from J, with 20 bases between. Germline CDR1 reads MDHEN; CDR2 reads SYDVKM. The CDR3 runs 16 residues. This CDR3 is CASISAGTPQSYEQYF. CDR3 nucleotides: TGTGCCAGCATAAGTGCCGGGACTCCCCAATCCTACGAGCAGTACTTC.

This chain uses TRBV7-9 with TRBJ1-3, with D unclear. With 3 bases removed from V and 0 bases from J, the gap between germline ends came to 9 bases. CDR1 SEHNR and CDR2 FQNEAQ come from the germline V gene (reference sequence). CDR3 size: 15 residues. CDR3 in DNA: TGTGCCAGCAGCTTGGGCCCGAGCTCTGGAAACACCATATATTTT. It codes for CASSLGPSSGNTIYF.

The gene calls are TRBV19 and TRBJ2-5, with 9 nucleotides matching TRBD1. CDR3 length: 13 amino acids. The germline V gene has CDR1 LNHDA and CDR2 SQIVND (reference sequence). The ends lost 6 bases at V and 5 bases at J; junction bases unmatched: 4. In DNA form, the CDR3 reads TGTGCCAGTAGCCAACAGGGGGCTGAGACCCAGTACTTC. This translates into CASSQQGAETQYF.

V and J are TRBV5-4 and TRBJ2-1, with D possibly TRBD2 on 6 matching bases. The CDR3 spans 16 residues. V was pared by 3 bases and J by 0 bases, with 13 bases between. The germline CDR1 and CDR2 sequences are SGHNT and YYREEE (reference sequence). Here the CDR3 DNA reads TGTGCCAGCAGCTCGGGACTCACAAGCTCCTACAATGAGCAGTTCTTC. Residues: CASSSGLTSSYNEQFF.

The rearrangement joins TRBV5-1 to TRBJ2-3; D is unclear. Trimming stripped 2 bases from V and 2 bases from J, with 9 bases between. The CDR3 sequence is 14 residues long. Germline CDR1 SGHRS, CDR2 YFSETQ. For the CDR3, the DNA is TGCGCCAGCAGCTTCGGGTCCCTCACAGATACGCAGTATTTT. Its translation is CASSFGSLTDTQYF.

The rearrangement links TRBV5-4 to TRBJ2-3; 8 bases line up with TRBD2. The germline V gene encodes CDR1 SGHNT and CDR2 YYREEE (reference sequence). The V segment lost 3 bases and the J segment 0 bases; nucleotides outside the gene matches: 6. The CDR3 is 16 amino acids. CDR3 sequence: CASSSTTSGSTDTQYF. In nucleotides, the CDR3 is TGTGCCAGCAGCTCCACAACTAGCGGAAGCACAGATACGCAGTATTTT.

The V and J genes are TRBV3-1 (or the pseudogene TRBV3-2) and TRBJ2-2, with TRBD2 matching over 8 bases. V lost 1 base, J lost 1 base, and 8 bases stayed unmatched. CDR3 size: 18 residues. Germline CDR1 reads LGHDT; CDR2 reads YNNKEL (reference sequence). CDR3 coding DNA: TGTGCCAGCAGCCAAGTTTTTAGCGGGACGAAGAACACCGGGGAGCTGTTTTTT. Protein sequence: CASSQVFSGTKNTGELFF.

The rearrangement joins TRBV19 to TRBJ2-2; possibly TRBD1 for D (5 bases). Trimming shortened V by 7 bases and J by 7 bases, and 19 bases separated the two germline ends. The CDR3 is made up of 15 amino acids. Germline assignment: CDR1 LNHDA and CDR2 SQIVND (reference sequence). CDR3 protein: CASIRRGLQDGELFF. The CDR3 region has the DNA TGTGCCAGTATTAGAAGGGGCCTACAAGACGGGGAGCTGTTTTTT. The full variable domain, completed using reference TRBV19 and TRBJ2-2, is DGGITQSPKYLFRKEGQNVTLSCEQNLNHDAMYWYRQDPGQGLRLIYYSQIVNDFQKGDIAEGYSVSREKKESFPLTVTSAQKNPTAFYLCASIRRGLQDGELFFGEGSRLTVL.

The chain carries TRBV9 and TRBJ2-7; D gene ambiguous. The CDR3 has 15 residues. V was trimmed by 0 bases and J by 4 bases, leaving 14 bases between them. The germline gives CDR1 SGDLS, CDR2 YYNGEE. This CDR3 is CASSVGRVSGYEQYF. The CDR3 nucleotides read TGTGCCAGCAGCGTAGGTCGGGTCTCCGGATACGAGCAGTACTTC.

V is TRBV7-9 and J is TRBJ2-2; D might be TRBD1 (5 bases). V was shortened by 5 bases and J by 5 bases, with 12 bases between the two germline ends. This CDR3 comprises 14 residues. The germline V gene encodes CDR1 SEHNR and CDR2 FQNEAQ (reference sequence). Written as DNA, the CDR3 is TGTGCCAGCAGCGTAACAGGTGCAACCGGGGAGCTGTTTTTT. Translating it yields CASSVTGATGELFF.

The chain carries TRBV4-1 and TRBJ1-5, with 8 bases aligning to TRBD1. Germline CDR1 MGHRA, CDR2 YSYEKL. Germline trimming cut 0 bases from V and 5 bases from J; bases unmatched to any gene: 9. The length of the CDR3 is 17 residues. This CDR3 is CASSQDEAGGAHQPQHF. The CDR3 DNA sequence: TGCGCCAGCAGCCAAGATGAGGCAGGGGGCGCGCATCAGCCCCAGCATTTT.

This chain joins TRBV7-2 and TRBJ1-2; weak D call: TRBD1 (6 bases). V was pared by 4 bases and J by 4 bases, with 16 bases between. This CDR3 contains 15 residues. Germline-derived CDR1 and CDR2 are SGHTA and FQGNSA. CDR3 nucleotides: TGTGCCAGCAGCTCACGAACAGGGTACGGCTATGGCTACACCTTC. It encodes CASSSRTGYGYGYTF.

This rearrangement joins TRBV21-1 to TRBJ2-5; TRBD1 reflects the table's D call only, with no check against the DNA. TRBV21-1 represents a pseudogene. The CDR3 totals 15 residues. The CDR3, as DNA: TGTGCCAGCAGCAAAGACGGGACAGGGGGAGAGACCCAGTACTTC. Its protein product is CASSKDGTGGETQYF.

Many counts were recorded for this clone. V gene TRBV30 combines with J gene TRBJ2-7; D ambiguous. The CDR3 is 12 amino acids. Germline loops: CDR1 GTSNPN, CDR2 SVGIG (reference sequence). The V end lost 2 bases, the J end lost 3 bases, and 8 bases lay between the germline ends. The CDR3 spells CAWSISFYEQYF. The CDR3 coding sequence is TGTGCCTGGAGTATTAGTTTCTACGAGCAGTACTTC. Supplemented by reference TRBV30 and TRBJ2-7, the full variable domain reads SQTIHQWPATLVQPVGSPLSLECTVEGTSNPNLYWYRQAAGRGLQLLFYSVGIGQISSEVPQNLSASRPQDRQFILSSKKLLLSDSGFYLCAWSISFYEQYFGPGTRLTVT.

This clone was counted a single time. The chain recombines TRBV24-1 with TRBJ2-1, with TRBD2 matching over 7 bases. CDR3 length: 18 amino acids. The germline V gene encodes CDR1 KGHDR and CDR2 SFDVKD. Trimming took 3 bases from V and 3 from J; bases not matched to a gene: 13. The CDR3, as DNA: TGTGCCACCAGTGATGCCCCAGGACTAGGCCCGAACTACAATGAGCAGTTCTTC. This encodes CATSDAPGLGPNYNEQFF.

J is TRBJ1-6 and V is TRBV3-1 (or the pseudogene TRBV3-2), with D unclear. From germline, CDR1 is LGHDT and CDR2 YNNKEL (reference sequence). The ends were cut back, 5 bases at V and 6 bases at J, with 11 bases in the middle. This CDR3 is built from 14 residues. CDR3 sequence: CASSYSGSNSPLHF. CDR3 nucleotide sequence: TGTGCCAGCAGCTACTCCGGGTCTAATTCACCCCTCCACTTT.

Notes on this clone: This sample also contains other DNA sequences that code for the same CDR3. The chain combines TRBV5-1 with TRBJ1-2, with TRBD1 matching over 9 bases. CDR1 is SGHRS and CDR2 is YFSETQ in the germline V gene. The CDR3 sequence is 14 residues long. Unmatched junction bases numbered 2, after V lost 0 bases and J lost 5 bases. The CDR3, as DNA: TGCGCCAGCAGCTTGGGAGACAGGGGGTATGGCTACACCTTC. This encodes CASSLGDRGYGYTF.

The chain uses TRBV19 and TRBJ2-2, with 8 positions matching TRBD1. The length of the CDR3 is 15 residues. CDR1 and CDR2 from the germline V gene are LNHDA and SQIVND (reference sequence). J gave up 6 bases and V 6 bases, and 9 bases lay outside the gene matches. CDR3 protein: CASRDGQGAAGELFF. CDR3 coding DNA: TGTGCCAGTAGGGACGGACAGGGTGCGGCCGGGGAGCTGTTTTTT. Supplemented by reference TRBV19 and TRBJ2-2, the full variable domain reads DGGITQSPKYLFRKEGQNVTLSCEQNLNHDAMYWYRQDPGQGLRLIYYSQIVNDFQKGDIAEGYSVSREKKESFPLTVTSAQKNPTAFYLCASRDGQGAAGELFFGEGSRLTVL.

The chain combines TRBV30 with TRBJ2-4, with a weak D call TRBD1 (5 bases). Germline V CDR1 and CDR2: GTSNPN, SVGIG (reference sequence). The V end lost 5 bases, the J end lost 10 bases, and 12 bases lay between the germline ends. The CDR3 spans 11 residues. In nucleotides, the CDR3 is TGTGCCTGGGAAACAGGTTCAATTCAGTACTTC. This sequence encodes CAWETGSIQYF.

CDR3 DNA: TGTGCCAGCAGCTTGGCCAGTTCTGGGAGCCTTTATGGCTACACCTTC. Translating gives CASSLASSGSLYGYTF. This rearrangement joins TRBV5-6 to TRBJ1-2; D uncertain. Germline assignment: CDR1 SGHDT and CDR2 YYEEEE. The CDR3 is 16 amino acids. The V end lost 0 bases, the J end lost 5 bases, and 17 bases lay between the germline ends.

This chain joins TRBV6-5 and TRBJ2-7, with 7 bases that match TRBD2. Germline V gene sequence: CDR1 MNHEY, CDR2 SVGAGI. With 7 bases clipped from V and 1 base from J, the junction kept 7 bases outside the gene matches. The CDR3 runs 14 residues. CDR3 sequence: CASIPGGVSYEQYF. The CDR3 nucleotides read TGTGCCAGCATTCCGGGGGGAGTTTCCTACGAGCAGTACTTC.

This clone was detected only a few times. The V call is TRBV2, the J call TRBJ1-1; tentative D call: TRBD1 (5 bases). V dropped 0 bases and J dropped 6 bases, with 8 bases sitting between them. Germline CDR1 is SNHLY and CDR2 is FYNNEI. The CDR3 spans 13 residues. The DNA of the CDR3 is TGTGCCAGCAGTGAAGCGCAGGGCGCTGAAGCTTTCTTT. Encoded protein: CASSEAQGAEAFF.

J is TRBJ1-2 and V is TRBV6-5, with 8 nucleotides matching TRBD1. V lost 5 bases, J lost 4 bases, and 9 bases stayed unmatched. CDR3 size: 15 residues. The V gene's germline CDR1 is MNHEY and CDR2 SVGAGI. CDR3 nucleotide sequence: TGTGCCAGCAGTATGGAGACAGGGGTGGGCTATGGCTACACCTTC. As protein: CASSMETGVGYGYTF.

This sequence joins TRBV7-6 and TRBJ1-5, with TRBD1 matching 8 bases. V was pared by 1 base and J by 5 bases, with 4 bases of the junction left unmatched. The length of the CDR3 is 15 residues. Germline values: CDR1 SGHVS, CDR2 FNYEAQ. The CDR3 spells CASSLGQGAYQPQHF. The CDR3, as DNA: TGTGCCAGCAGCTTAGGGCAGGGGGCTTATCAGCCCCAGCATTTT. The whole variable domain, filled in from reference TRBV7-6 and TRBJ1-5, reads GAGVSQSPRYKVTKRGQDVALRCDPISGHVSLYWYRQALGQGPEFLTYFNYEAQQDKSGLPNDRFSAERPEGSISTLTIQRTEQRDSAMYRCASSLGQGAYQPQHFGDGTRLSIL.